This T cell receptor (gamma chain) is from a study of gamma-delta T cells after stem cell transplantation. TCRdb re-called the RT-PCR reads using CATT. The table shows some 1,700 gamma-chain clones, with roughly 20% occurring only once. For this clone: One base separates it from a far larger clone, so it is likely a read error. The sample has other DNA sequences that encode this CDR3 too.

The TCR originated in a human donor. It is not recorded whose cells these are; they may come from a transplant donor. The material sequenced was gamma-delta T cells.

As DNA, the CDR3 is TGTGCTACCTGGGATTATTATAAGAAACTCTTT. The encoded protein is CATWDYYKKLF. The chain carries TRGV4 and TRGJ1 or TRGJ2. The V gene's germline CDR1 is EGSTGY and CDR2 YDSYTSSV. This CDR3 is built from 11 residues.